This T cell receptor (beta chain) stems from a study of glioma-infiltrating T cells. In the case of this clonotype: Its target is not known.

Trimming left V 5 bases short and J 3 bases short, with 13 bases between. The CDR3 contains 14 residues. Germline CDR1 and CDR2: LGHDT and YNNKEL (reference sequence). Study findings and constraints: Gliomas, especially low-grade, showed above-expected tissue-blood divergence; non-neoplastic patients showed below. Only very few CDR3 sequences appeared in both tissue and blood.

Using RNA template, CDR3s of TCR alpha and beta were amplified with iRepertoire arm-PCR. MiXCR, applied by TCRdb to the multiplex PCR reads, yields one record per CDR3 protein. Here the sample spans approximately 140,000 distinct CDR3 sequences, under 25% being singletons. V usage is TRBV3-1 and J usage is TRBJ2-5; perhaps TRBD1 as D (5 bases). The sequenced sample was glioma tissue, nonneoplastic brain tissue, or PBMCs (not recorded which). This clonotype originated in a human donor with low-grade glioma or glioblastoma, undergoing nonglioma brain surgery, or in good health (not recorded which). DNA of the CDR3: TGTGCCAGCAGCTCCCAAGGGGTAAAAGAGACCCAGTACTTC. Protein: CASSSQGVKETQYF.